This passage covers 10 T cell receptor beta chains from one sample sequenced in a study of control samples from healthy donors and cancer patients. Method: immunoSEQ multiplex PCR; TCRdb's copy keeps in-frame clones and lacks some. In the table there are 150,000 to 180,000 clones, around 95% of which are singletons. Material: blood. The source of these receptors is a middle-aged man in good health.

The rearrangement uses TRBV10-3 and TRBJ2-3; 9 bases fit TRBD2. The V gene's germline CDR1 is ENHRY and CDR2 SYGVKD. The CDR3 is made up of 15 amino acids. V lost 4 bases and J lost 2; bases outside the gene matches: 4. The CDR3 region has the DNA TGTGCCATCAGTGTAGCGGGAGACGACACAGATACGCAGTATTTT. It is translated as CAISVAGDDTDTQYF.

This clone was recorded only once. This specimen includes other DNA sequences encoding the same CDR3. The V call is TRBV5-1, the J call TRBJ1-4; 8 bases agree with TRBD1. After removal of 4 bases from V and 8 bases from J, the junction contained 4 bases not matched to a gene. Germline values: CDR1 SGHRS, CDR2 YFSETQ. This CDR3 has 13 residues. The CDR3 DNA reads TGCGCCAGCAGCCCGGGGACAGGCGAAAAACTGTTTTTT. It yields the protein CASSPGTGEKLFF.

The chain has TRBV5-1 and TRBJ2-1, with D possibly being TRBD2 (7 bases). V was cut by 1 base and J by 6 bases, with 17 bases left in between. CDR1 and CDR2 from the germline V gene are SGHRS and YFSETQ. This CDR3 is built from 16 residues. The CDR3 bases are TGCGCCAGCAGCTTGTCTTCGGGGGGCGAGGTCAATGAGCAGTTCTTC. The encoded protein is CASSLSSGGEVNEQFF.

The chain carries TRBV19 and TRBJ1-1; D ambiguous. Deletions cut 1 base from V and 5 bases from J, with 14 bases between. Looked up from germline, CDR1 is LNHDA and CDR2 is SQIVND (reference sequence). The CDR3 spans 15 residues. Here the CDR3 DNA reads TGTGCCAGTAGTATAGGTCTACTAGGCGGAACTGAAGCTTTCTTT. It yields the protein CASSIGLLGGTEAFF.

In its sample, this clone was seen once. The CDR3 nucleotides read TGCGCCAGCAGCTTGAGGCAGGGTGCAACTAATGAAAAACTGTTTTTT. Residues: CASSLRQGATNEKLFF. This chain links TRBV5-1 with TRBJ1-4; D is perhaps TRBD1 (5 bases). This CDR3 has 16 residues. The germline CDR1 and CDR2 sequences are SGHRS and YFSETQ. V was trimmed by 1 base and J by 0 bases, leaving 10 bases between them.

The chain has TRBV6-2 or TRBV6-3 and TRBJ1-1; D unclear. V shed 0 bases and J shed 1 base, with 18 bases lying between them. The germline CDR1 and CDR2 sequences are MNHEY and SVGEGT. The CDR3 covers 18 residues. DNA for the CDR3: TGTGCCAGCAGTTACTCGCGGGCTAGGCAGCATCAGAACACTGAAGCTTTCTTT. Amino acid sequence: CASSYSRARQHQNTEAFF.

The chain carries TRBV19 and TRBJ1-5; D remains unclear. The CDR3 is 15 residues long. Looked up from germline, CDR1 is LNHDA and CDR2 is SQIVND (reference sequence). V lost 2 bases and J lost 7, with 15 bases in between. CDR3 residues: CASSIYGESGQPQHF. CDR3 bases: TGTGCCAGTAGTATATACGGGGAATCGGGCCAGCCCCAGCATTTT.

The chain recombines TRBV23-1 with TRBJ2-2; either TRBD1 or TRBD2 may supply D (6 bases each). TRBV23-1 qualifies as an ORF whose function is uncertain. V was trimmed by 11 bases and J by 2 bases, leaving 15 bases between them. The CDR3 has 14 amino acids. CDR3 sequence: CALSGAVNTGELFF. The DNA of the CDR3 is TGCGCCCTGTCGGGGGCGGTCAACACCGGGGAGCTGTTTTTT.

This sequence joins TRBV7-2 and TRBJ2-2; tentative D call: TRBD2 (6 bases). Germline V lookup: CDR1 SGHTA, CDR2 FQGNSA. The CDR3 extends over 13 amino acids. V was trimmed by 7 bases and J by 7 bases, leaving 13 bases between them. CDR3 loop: CASKDYLGGELFF. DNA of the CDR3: TGTGCCAGCAAGGACTACCTCGGCGGGGAGCTGTTTTTT.

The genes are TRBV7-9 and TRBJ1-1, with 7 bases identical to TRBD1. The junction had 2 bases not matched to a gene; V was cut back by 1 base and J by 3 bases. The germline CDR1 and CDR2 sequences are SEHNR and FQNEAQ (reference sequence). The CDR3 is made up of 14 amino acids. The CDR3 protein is CASSLVQGDTEAFF. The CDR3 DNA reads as TGTGCCAGCAGCTTAGTCCAGGGGGACACTGAAGCTTTCTTT.